These 6 T cell receptor beta chains share one sample of origin, sequenced in a study of cytomegalovirus exposure and HLA in healthy donors. The PCR employed 60 Vbeta primers together with 13 Jbeta primers. Profiled with immunoSEQ multiplex PCR; TCRdb holds only in-frame clones, not every one. The sample lists 160,000 or so clones; roughly four fifths were seen once. The specimen was PBMCs. The receptors were sampled from a man aged 50 to 60 in good health and CMV-seropositive.

There are many counts of this clone. The chain recombines TRBV7-9 with TRBJ2-1, with TRBD2 identical over 11 bases. The CDR3 covers 15 residues. V trimming: 5 bases; J trimming: 6 bases; junction bases outside the gene matches: 6. The V gene's germline CDR1 is SEHNR and CDR2 FQNEAQ (reference sequence). The CDR3 region is CASSATSGGSNEQFF. CDR3 nucleotide sequence: TGTGCCAGCAGCGCTACTAGCGGGGGATCCAATGAGCAGTTCTTC.

The rearrangement joins TRBV18 to TRBJ2-2, with D maybe TRBD1 (6 bases). The germline V gene encodes CDR1 KGHSH and CDR2 LQKENI. The CDR3 has 15 residues. The V end lost 1 base, the J end lost 5 bases, and 11 bases lay between the germline ends. Written as DNA, the CDR3 is TGTGCCAGCTCACCACGTAGGACAGCAACCGGGGAGCTGTTTTTT. As protein: CASSPRRTATGELFF.

J is TRBJ2-7 and V is TRBV7-9, with D uncertain. Trimming cost V 5 bases and J 2 bases, with 10 bases left between them. Germline loops: CDR1 SEHNR, CDR2 FQNEAQ (reference sequence). This CDR3 region has 13 residues. The CDR3: CASSPLETYEQYF. In nucleotides, the CDR3 is TGTGCCAGCAGCCCTCTAGAAACCTACGAGCAGTACTTC.

The gene calls are TRBV4-2 and TRBJ1-1; possible D gene TRBD1, 5 bases. The CDR3 runs to 15 residues. Trimming cost V 0 bases and J 0 bases, with 8 bases left between them. Germline assignment: CDR1 LGHNA and CDR2 YNFKEQ. The CDR3 DNA reads TGTGCCAGCAGCCAAGATACGGGGGTGAACACTGAAGCTTTCTTT. Translating gives CASSQDTGVNTEAFF.

This chain joins TRBV7-2 and TRBJ2-4; D possibly corresponds to TRBD2 (7 bases). CDR1 is SGHTA, CDR2 FQGNSA, per germline. This CDR3 comprises 13 residues. The V end lost 11 bases, the J end lost 6 bases, and 17 bases lay between the germline ends. The CDR3 region is CAVLLGGANIQYF. In DNA, the CDR3 is TGTGCCGTATTGCTGGGGGGGGCAAACATTCAGTACTTC.

This clone was seen a few times. V is TRBV5-1 and J is TRBJ2-2; 8 bases fit TRBD2. This CDR3 contains 15 residues. Germline lookup yields CDR1 SGHRS and CDR2 YFSETQ. V lost 5 bases and J lost 1; bases outside the gene matches: 4. The CDR3 coding sequence is TGCGCCAGCAGGAGTAGCGGGGTGAACACCGGGGAGCTGTTTTTT. It encodes CASRSSGVNTGELFF.